The rows below give T cell receptor beta chains drawn from one sample of a study of blood T cells in healthy people across ages. TCRdb ran MiXCR on the 5' RACE reads and lists one entry per CDR3 protein. In the table there are around 990,000 distinct CDR3 sequences, roughly a quarter of which are singletons. This same sample was also taken into another study, of T cells of mothers and their children.

The sample taken for sequencing was blood. These receptors were taken from a girl aged 2-9 years in good health. The CDR3 runs from the conserved cysteine through the conserved F or W. A D gene is named only where the DNA matches it firmly. Expanded clones are given a class, and other clones once, few, many or no size at all.

abundance: NA
d_gene: NA
v_gene: TRBV27
j_gene: TRBJ2-5
CDR3nt: TGTGCCAGCAGTTTGGCGGCGGGGCAAGGGACCCAGTACTTC
CDR3aa: CASSLAAGQGTQYF

abundance: few
d_gene: NA
v_gene: TRBV20-1
j_gene: TRBJ1-5
CDR3nt: TGCAGTGCGGGGTCTTTTAGCAATCAGCCCCAGCATTTT
CDR3aa: CSAGSFSNQPQHF

abundance: NA
d_gene: TRBD2
v_gene: TRBV20-1
j_gene: TRBJ2-1
CDR3nt: TGCAGTGCTAGAGGTACCAGCGGGAGAGTGTGGGAGCAGTTCTTC
CDR3aa: CSARGTSGRVWEQFF

abundance: few
d_gene: NA
v_gene: TRBV20-1
j_gene: TRBJ2-3
CDR3nt: TGCAGTGCTGGACAGTTGCTGACAGATACGCAGTATTTT
CDR3aa: CSAGQLLTDTQYF

abundance: few
d_gene: NA
v_gene: TRBV4-1
j_gene: TRBJ1-4
CDR3nt: TGCGCCAGCAGCCTCGTGGAGGGCGAAAAACTGTTTTTT
CDR3aa: CASSLVEGEKLFF

abundance: once
d_gene: TRBD2
v_gene: TRBV20-1
j_gene: TRBJ2-1
CDR3nt: TGCAGTGGGTTAGCGGGAGGGCTGAATGAGCAGTTCTTC
CDR3aa: CSGLAGGLNEQFF

abundance: NA
d_gene: TRBD1
v_gene: TRBV4-2
j_gene: TRBJ1-6
CDR3nt: TGTGCCAGCAGCCAAGTGCGCCTGGACAGGCTAGGTTCACCCCTCCACTTT
CDR3aa: CASSQVRLDRLGSPLHF

abundance: NA
d_gene: NA
v_gene: TRBV29-1
j_gene: TRBJ2-5
CDR3nt: TGCAGCGTTGAGGCGGGGGCTACCTCGGGGACCCAGTACTTC
CDR3aa: CSVEAGATSGTQYF

abundance: NA
d_gene: NA
v_gene: TRBV5-4
j_gene: TRBJ2-1
CDR3nt: TGTGCCAGCAGCTTGAGGGACTCATACTCCTACAATGAGCAGTTCTTC
CDR3aa: CASSLRDSYSYNEQFF

abundance: NA
d_gene: NA
v_gene: TRBV3-1
j_gene: TRBJ2-6
CDR3nt: TGTGCCAGCAGCCAAGATTCCACTGGGGCCAACGCCCTGACTTTC
CDR3aa: CASSQDSTGANALTF

abundance: NA
d_gene: NA
v_gene: TRBV4-1
j_gene: TRBJ1-4
CDR3nt: TGCGCCAGCAGCCAAGAAGGAGGCTCTGCAACTAATGAAAAACTGTTTTTT
CDR3aa: CASSQEGGSATNEKLFF

abundance: few
d_gene: NA
v_gene: TRBV18
j_gene: TRBJ1-4
CDR3nt: TGTGCCAGCTCACCGGAGGGCCTTGGGGAAAAACTGTTTTTT
CDR3aa: CASSPEGLGEKLFF

abundance: once
d_gene: TRBD2
v_gene: TRBV10-3
j_gene: TRBJ2-7
CDR3nt: TGTGCCATCAGAAGACCGGGACTAGCGGGAAACTACGAGCAGTACTTC
CDR3aa: CAIRRPGLAGNYEQYF

abundance: NA
d_gene: NA
v_gene: TRBV6-1
j_gene: TRBJ1-2
CDR3nt: TGTGCCAGCAGTGATATATTTGAGGGAAGTTATGGCTACACCTTC
CDR3aa: CASSDIFEGSYGYTF

abundance: few
d_gene: NA
v_gene: TRBV6-5
j_gene: TRBJ1-1
CDR3nt: TGTGCCAGCAGTTACTCCCGGACAGACCCTAACACTGAAGCTTTCTTT
CDR3aa: CASSYSRTDPNTEAFF

abundance: NA
d_gene: TRBD1
v_gene: TRBV6-5
j_gene: TRBJ1-6
CDR3nt: TGTGCCAGCGGAACAGGGGAGGATTCACCCCTCCACTTT
CDR3aa: CASGTGEDSPLHF

abundance: few
d_gene: NA
v_gene: TRBV6-2/TRBV6-3
j_gene: TRBJ1-2
CDR3nt: TGTGCCAGCAGTTACTCGAATACGGATCGGAGGCTTCCGCATGGAGACTATGGCTACACCTTC
CDR3aa: CASSYSNTDRRLPHGDYGYTF

abundance: few
d_gene: NA
v_gene: TRBV5-1
j_gene: TRBJ2-5
CDR3nt: TGCGCCAGCAGGCATATAAGGGGAGAGACCCAGTACTTC
CDR3aa: CASRHIRGETQYF

abundance: NA
d_gene: NA
v_gene: TRBV2
j_gene: TRBJ2-7
CDR3nt: TGTGCCAGCAAACTGTACGAGGCGTACTTC
CDR3aa: CASKLYEAYF

abundance: few
d_gene: NA
v_gene: TRBV20-1
j_gene: TRBJ1-5
CDR3nt: TGCAGTGCTAGGGAATGGGGGGATCAGCCCCAGCATTTT
CDR3aa: CSAREWGDQPQHF

abundance: NA
d_gene: TRBD1
v_gene: TRBV4-2
j_gene: TRBJ2-6
CDR3nt: TGTGCCAGCAGCCCCGGACAGGTCCTCTCTGGGGCCAACGTCCTGACTTTC
CDR3aa: CASSPGQVLSGANVLTF

abundance: NA
d_gene: NA
v_gene: TRBV7-9
j_gene: TRBJ1-6
CDR3nt: TGTGCCAGCAGCTTAGTTTCGGGACACCCGGATTCACCTCTCCACTTT
CDR3aa: CASSLVSGHPDSPLHF

abundance: NA
d_gene: NA
v_gene: TRBV7-2
j_gene: TRBJ1-3
CDR3nt: TGTGCCAGCAGCTTAGTCCTCGGAAACACCATATATTTT
CDR3aa: CASSLVLGNTIYF

abundance: few
d_gene: NA
v_gene: TRBV6-5
j_gene: TRBJ2-7
CDR3nt: TGTGCCAGCAGTGGAATCGGGACTTACTACGAGCAGTACTTC
CDR3aa: CASSGIGTYYEQYF

abundance: many
d_gene: TRBD2
v_gene: TRBV6-5
j_gene: TRBJ2-7
CDR3nt: TGTGCCAGCAGTTTCACTAGCGGGGCCTTCTACGAGCAGTACTTC
CDR3aa: CASSFTSGAFYEQYF

abundance: few
d_gene: NA
v_gene: TRBV4-3
j_gene: TRBJ2-1
CDR3nt: TGCGCCAGCAGCCCCTTGGGGAGAAATGAGCAGTTCTTC
CDR3aa: CASSPLGRNEQFF

abundance: NA
d_gene: NA
v_gene: TRBV12-3/TRBV12-4
j_gene: TRBJ2-3
CDR3nt: TGTGCCAGCAGTCATTGGGGGCGAGGCACAGATACGCAGTATTTT
CDR3aa: CASSHWGRGTDTQYF

abundance: NA
d_gene: TRBD2
v_gene: TRBV29-1
j_gene: TRBJ2-7
CDR3nt: TGCAGCGTTGAAGGGACTAGCGGCGACTCCTACGAGCAGTACTTC
CDR3aa: CSVEGTSGDSYEQYF

abundance: few
d_gene: NA
v_gene: TRBV28
j_gene: TRBJ1-1
CDR3nt: TGTGCCAGTCTTACCGGGACGGGGAACACTGAAGCTTTCTTT
CDR3aa: CASLTGTGNTEAFF

abundance: few
d_gene: TRBD1
v_gene: TRBV7-9
j_gene: TRBJ1-4
CDR3nt: TGTGCCAGCAGCTTAATGTGGGAAGACAGGGACGAAAAACTGTTTTTT
CDR3aa: CASSLMWEDRDEKLFF

abundance: few
d_gene: NA
v_gene: TRBV20-1
j_gene: TRBJ2-5
CDR3nt: TGCAGTGCTAGAACAGCCGGGGCCCGGGTTGAGACCCAGTACTTC
CDR3aa: CSARTAGARVETQYF

abundance: NA
d_gene: TRBD2
v_gene: TRBV4-1
j_gene: TRBJ2-1
CDR3nt: TGCGCCAGCAGCCAACGCCCGCGGGAGGTTGAGCAGTTCTTC
CDR3aa: CASSQRPREVEQFF

abundance: few
d_gene: TRBD2
v_gene: TRBV2
j_gene: TRBJ2-1
CDR3nt: TGTGCCAGCACCGAACGACTAGCGGGACCCAATGAGCAGTTCTTC
CDR3aa: CASTERLAGPNEQFF

abundance: few
d_gene: NA
v_gene: TRBV10-3
j_gene: TRBJ1-4
CDR3nt: TGTGCCATCAGTGAGGCAGGGGATGAAAAACTGTTTTTT
CDR3aa: CAISEAGDEKLFF

abundance: NA
d_gene: TRBD1
v_gene: TRBV18
j_gene: TRBJ1-1
CDR3nt: TGTGCCAGCTCTCCGGGGACAGGACGCGCTGAAGCTTTCTTT
CDR3aa: CASSPGTGRAEAFF

abundance: few
d_gene: NA
v_gene: TRBV5-1
j_gene: TRBJ1-2
CDR3nt: TGCGCCAGCAGCTTGGGGGGGCAGTCTGGCTACACCTTC
CDR3aa: CASSLGGQSGYTF

abundance: NA
d_gene: TRBD2
v_gene: TRBV7-2
j_gene: TRBJ2-5
CDR3nt: TGTGCCAGCACCAACCGGTGGGGAGGGGAGACCCAGTACTTC
CDR3aa: CASTNRWGGETQYF

abundance: NA
d_gene: NA
v_gene: TRBV28
j_gene: TRBJ1-2
CDR3nt: TGTGCCAGCAGAACCGGCGGTTTTCGGGGCAACTATGGCTACACCTTC
CDR3aa: CASRTGGFRGNYGYTF

abundance: NA
d_gene: NA
v_gene: TRBV5-1
j_gene: TRBJ1-2
CDR3nt: TGCGCCAGCAGCTTGATGAACCACTATGGCTACACCTTC
CDR3aa: CASSLMNHYGYTF

abundance: few
d_gene: TRBD1
v_gene: TRBV5-1
j_gene: TRBJ1-2
CDR3nt: TGCGCCAGCAGCCTTCACAGGGGCGAAACTAACTATGGCTACACCTTC
CDR3aa: CASSLHRGETNYGYTF

abundance: few
d_gene: NA
v_gene: TRBV2
j_gene: TRBJ2-1
CDR3nt: TGTGCCGCGGTGGTCAATGAGCAGTTCTTC
CDR3aa: CAAVVNEQFF

abundance: few
d_gene: TRBD2
v_gene: TRBV5-1
j_gene: TRBJ2-1
CDR3nt: TGCGCCAGCAGCTTGGTTACTAGCGGGAGCAGAGAGCAGTTCTTC
CDR3aa: CASSLVTSGSREQFF

abundance: NA
d_gene: NA
v_gene: TRBV5-1
j_gene: TRBJ1-1
CDR3nt: TGCGCCAGCAGCGGAAACAGGGAGGTAAGGAACACTGAAGCTTTCTTT
CDR3aa: CASSGNREVRNTEAFF

abundance: few
d_gene: NA
v_gene: TRBV27
j_gene: TRBJ2-3
CDR3nt: TGTGCCAGCGGCTCGCCGGATCGAGATACGCGGTATTTT
CDR3aa: CASGSPDRDTRYF

abundance: NA
d_gene: TRBD1
v_gene: TRBV12-3/TRBV12-4
j_gene: TRBJ2-5
CDR3nt: TGTGCCAGCAGTCACTCCATCGACAGGGTAGGGGTTCGAGAGACCCAGTACTTC
CDR3aa: CASSHSIDRVGVRETQYF

abundance: NA
d_gene: NA
v_gene: TRBV15
j_gene: TRBJ1-1
CDR3nt: TGTGCCACCAGCAGACAGGTGAGCACTGAAGCTTTCTTT
CDR3aa: CATSRQVSTEAFF

abundance: few
d_gene: NA
v_gene: TRBV6-2/TRBV6-3
j_gene: TRBJ2-1
CDR3nt: TGTGCCAGCAGTCCTTATCAGGGTCCCCCCAACAATGAGCAGTTCTTC
CDR3aa: CASSPYQGPPNNEQFF

abundance: NA
d_gene: NA
v_gene: TRBV29-1
j_gene: TRBJ2-3
CDR3nt: TGCAGCGTTTTTAGTGAGGGGACAGATACGCAGTATTTT
CDR3aa: CSVFSEGTDTQYF